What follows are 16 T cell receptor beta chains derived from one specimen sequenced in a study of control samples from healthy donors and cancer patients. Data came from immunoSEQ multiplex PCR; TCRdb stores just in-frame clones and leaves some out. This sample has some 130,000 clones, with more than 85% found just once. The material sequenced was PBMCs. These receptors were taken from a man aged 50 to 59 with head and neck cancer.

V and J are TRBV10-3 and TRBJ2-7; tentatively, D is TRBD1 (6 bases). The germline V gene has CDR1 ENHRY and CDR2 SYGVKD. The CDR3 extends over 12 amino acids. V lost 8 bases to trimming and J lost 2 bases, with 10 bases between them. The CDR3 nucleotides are TGTGCCATCCGGGACATAGCCTACGAGCAGTACTTC. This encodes CAIRDIAYEQYF.

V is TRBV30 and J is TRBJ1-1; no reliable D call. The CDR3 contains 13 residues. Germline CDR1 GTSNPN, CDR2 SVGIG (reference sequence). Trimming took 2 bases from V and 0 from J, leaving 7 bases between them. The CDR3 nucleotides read TGTGCCTGGAGTTCGGGGTTGAACACTGAAGCTTTCTTT. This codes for CAWSSGLNTEAFF.

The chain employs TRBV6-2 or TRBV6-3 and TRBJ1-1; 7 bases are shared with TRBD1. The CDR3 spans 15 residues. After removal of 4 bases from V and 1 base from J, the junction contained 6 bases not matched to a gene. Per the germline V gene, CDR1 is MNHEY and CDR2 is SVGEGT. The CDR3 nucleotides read TGTGCCAGCAGTTTTCTGGGGACAGCGAACACTGAAGCTTTCTTT. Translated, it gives CASSFLGTANTEAFF.

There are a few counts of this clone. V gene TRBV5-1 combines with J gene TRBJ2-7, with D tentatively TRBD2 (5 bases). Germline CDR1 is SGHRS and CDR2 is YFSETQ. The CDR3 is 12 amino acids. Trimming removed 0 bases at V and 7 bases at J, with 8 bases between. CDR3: CASSLGGLEQYF. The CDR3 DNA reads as TGCGCCAGCAGCTTGGGTGGACTTGAGCAGTACTTC. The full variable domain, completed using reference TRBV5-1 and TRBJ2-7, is KAGVTQTPRYLIKTRGQQVTLSCSPISGHRSVSWYQQTPGQGLQFLFEYFSETQRNKGNFPGRFSGRQFSNSRSEMNVSTLELGDSALYLCASSLGGLEQYFGPGTRLTVT.

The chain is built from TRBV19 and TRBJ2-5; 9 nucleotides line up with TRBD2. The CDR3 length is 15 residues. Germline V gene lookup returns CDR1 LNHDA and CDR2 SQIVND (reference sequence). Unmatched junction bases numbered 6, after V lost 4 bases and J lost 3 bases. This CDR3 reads CASSTSGGLEETQYF. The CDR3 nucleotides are TGTGCCAGTAGTACAAGCGGGGGGCTAGAAGAGACCCAGTACTTC.

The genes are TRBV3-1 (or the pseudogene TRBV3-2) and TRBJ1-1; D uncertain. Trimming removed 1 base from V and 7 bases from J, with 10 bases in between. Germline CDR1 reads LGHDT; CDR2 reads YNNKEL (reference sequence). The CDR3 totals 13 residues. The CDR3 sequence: CASSQAYKSEAFF. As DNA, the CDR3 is TGTGCCAGCAGCCAAGCTTACAAAAGTGAAGCTTTCTTT.

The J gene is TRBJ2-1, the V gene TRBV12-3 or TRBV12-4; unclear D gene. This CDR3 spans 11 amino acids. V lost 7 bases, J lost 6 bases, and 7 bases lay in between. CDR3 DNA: TGTGCCAGCACATTCGCCAATGAGCAGTTCTTC. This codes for CASTFANEQFF.

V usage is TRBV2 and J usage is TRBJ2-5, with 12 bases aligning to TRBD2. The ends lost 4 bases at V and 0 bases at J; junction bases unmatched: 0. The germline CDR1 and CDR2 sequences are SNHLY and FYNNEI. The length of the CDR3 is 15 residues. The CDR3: CASSGLAGDQETQYF. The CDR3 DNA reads TGTGCCAGCAGTGGACTAGCGGGGGACCAAGAGACCCAGTACTTC.

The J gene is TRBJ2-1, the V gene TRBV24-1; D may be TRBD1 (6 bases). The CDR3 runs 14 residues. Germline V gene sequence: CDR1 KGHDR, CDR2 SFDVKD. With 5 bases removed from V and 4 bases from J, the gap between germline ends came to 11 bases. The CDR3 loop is CATSVNRAYNEQFF. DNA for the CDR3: TGTGCCACCAGTGTGAACAGGGCGTACAATGAGCAGTTCTTC.

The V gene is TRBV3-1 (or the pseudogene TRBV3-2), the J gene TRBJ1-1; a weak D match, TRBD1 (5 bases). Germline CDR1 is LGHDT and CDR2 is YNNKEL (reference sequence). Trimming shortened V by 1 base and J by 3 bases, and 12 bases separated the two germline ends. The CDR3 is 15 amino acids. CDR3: CASSQGWGGYTEAFF. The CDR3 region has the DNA TGTGCCAGCAGCCAAGGTTGGGGGGGATACACTGAAGCTTTCTTT.

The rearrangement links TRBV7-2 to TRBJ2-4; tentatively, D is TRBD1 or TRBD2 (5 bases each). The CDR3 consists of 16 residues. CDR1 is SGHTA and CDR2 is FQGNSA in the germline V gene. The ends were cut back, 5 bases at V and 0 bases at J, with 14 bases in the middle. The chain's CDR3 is CASSVPPGTAKNIQYF. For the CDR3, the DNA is TGTGCCAGCAGCGTCCCTCCCGGGACAGCCAAAAACATTCAGTACTTC.

DNA for the CDR3: TGTGCCAGCGGTTTGGCAGGGTCTAACGAGCAGTACTTC. As protein: CASGLAGSNEQYF. The J gene is TRBJ2-7, the V gene TRBV7-9; D perhaps matches TRBD1 (5 bases). The V and J ends lost 8 bases and 5 bases respectively, with 16 bases between them. The CDR3 totals 13 residues. CDR1 is SEHNR, CDR2 FQNEAQ, per germline (reference sequence).

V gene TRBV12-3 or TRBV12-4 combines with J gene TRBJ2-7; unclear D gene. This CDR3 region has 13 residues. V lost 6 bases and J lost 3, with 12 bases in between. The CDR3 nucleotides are TGTGCCAGCAGCAATAAGGCCGGCTACGAGCAGTACTTC. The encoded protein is CASSNKAGYEQYF.

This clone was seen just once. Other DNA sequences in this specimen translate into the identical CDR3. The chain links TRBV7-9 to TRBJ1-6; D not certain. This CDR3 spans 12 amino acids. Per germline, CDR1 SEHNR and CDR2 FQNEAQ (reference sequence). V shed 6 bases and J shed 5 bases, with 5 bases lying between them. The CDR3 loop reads CASSPNNSPLHF. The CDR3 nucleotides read TGTGCCAGCAGTCCAAATAATTCACCCCTCCACTTT.

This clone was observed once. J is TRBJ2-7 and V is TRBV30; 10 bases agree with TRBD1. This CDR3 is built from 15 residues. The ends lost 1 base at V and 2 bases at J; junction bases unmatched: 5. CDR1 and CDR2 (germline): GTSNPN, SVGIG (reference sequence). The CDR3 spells CAWSAGTGDPYEQYF. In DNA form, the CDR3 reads TGTGCCTGGAGTGCAGGGACAGGGGACCCCTACGAGCAGTACTTC.

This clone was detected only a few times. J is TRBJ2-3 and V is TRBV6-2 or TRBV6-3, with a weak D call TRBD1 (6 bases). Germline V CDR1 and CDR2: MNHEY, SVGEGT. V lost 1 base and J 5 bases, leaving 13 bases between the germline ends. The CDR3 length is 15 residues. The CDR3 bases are TGTGCCAGCAGTTACTTGGGAGAAGGGGGAGATACGCAGTATTTT. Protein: CASSYLGEGGDTQYF.